A selection of T cell receptor beta chains follows, all from one sample in a study of T-cell reconstitution after alpha-beta-depleted transplantation in children. From the PCR reads, TCRdb called clonotypes with MiXCR, one entry per CDR3 protein. The sample carries about 340,000 distinct CDR3 sequences, less than 15% recorded once. The specimen was PBMCs, collected from the stem cell graft. Every receptor here comes from a human donor who donated a stem cell graft to a child with Fanconi anemia. Each CDR3 is given with its conserved first and last residue. The D gene is left open where the match is weak. Clone size, where shown, is once, few, many, or a class for clones that have expanded.

J,D,size,V,CDR3,DNA
TRBJ2-5,.,many,TRBV29-1,CSVEERGKETQYF,TGCAGCGTTGAAGAAAGAGGGAAAGAGACCCAGTACTTC
TRBJ2-5,.,many,TRBV7-2,CASSRGGGSETQYF,TGTGCCAGCAGCCGTGGAGGGGGTAGCGAGACCCAGTACTTC
TRBJ2-1,TRBD1,few,TRBV18,CASFYDRGSYNEQFF,TGTGCCAGCTTCTATGACAGGGGATCCTACAATGAGCAGTTCTTC
TRBJ2-5,TRBD2,few,TRBV2,CASRTLAGGGETQYF,TGTGCCAGCAGAACTCTAGCGGGGGGCGGGGAGACCCAGTACTTC
TRBJ1-1,.,many,TRBV28,CASSLIQRNTEAFF,TGTGCCAGCAGTTTAATTCAGAGGAACACTGAAGCTTTCTTT
TRBJ2-3,.,many,TRBV3-1,CASSQVEDTQYF,TGTGCCAGCAGCCAAGTGGAAGATACGCAGTATTTT
TRBJ1-1,.,.,TRBV20-1,CSGRRKVNTEAFF,TGCAGTGGGAGACGGAAAGTGAACACTGAAGCTTTCTTT
TRBJ1-5,.,many,TRBV9,CASSVDGGLGQPQHF,TGTGCCAGCAGCGTAGATGGGGGGCTCGGTCAGCCCCAGCATTTT
TRBJ2-1,TRBD2,.,TRBV7-6,CASSVGAGGLYEQFF,TGTGCCAGCAGCGTGGGCGCGGGGGGGCTTTATGAGCAGTTCTTC
TRBJ2-2,.,many,TRBV7-9,CASSYRQTGELFF,TGTGCCAGCAGCTACCGACAGACCGGGGAGCTGTTTTTT
TRBJ1-1,.,.,TRBV3-1,CASSLLSGIANTEAFF,TGTGCCAGCAGCCTACTTTCGGGGATCGCGAACACTGAAGCTTTCTTT
TRBJ2-1,TRBD1,many,TRBV5-1,CASSLMTGGYNEQFF,TGCGCCAGCAGCTTAATGACAGGGGGCTACAATGAGCAGTTCTTC
TRBJ1-3,TRBD1,many,TRBV12-3/TRBV12-4,CASRRQGSGNTIYF,TGTGCCAGCAGGAGACAGGGCTCTGGAAACACCATATATTTT
TRBJ2-5,.,many,TRBV20-1,CSARSLWETQYF,TGCAGTGCTCGATCGCTCTGGGAGACCCAGTACTTC
TRBJ2-7,TRBD1,few,TRBV29-1,CSVRQGIYEQYF,TGCAGCGTTCGACAGGGAATCTACGAGCAGTACTTC
TRBJ1-1,TRBD1,many,TRBV18,CASSLTGDNTEAFF,TGTGCCAGCTCACTGACAGGGGACAACACTGAAGCTTTCTTT
TRBJ2-1,TRBD2,many,TRBV5-1,CASSHSGGAYNEQFF,TGCGCCAGCAGCCATAGCGGGGGGGCATACAATGAGCAGTTCTTC
TRBJ2-1,TRBD2,.,TRBV27,CASSLGTRINEQFF,TGTGCCAGCAGTTTAGGGACTAGGATCAATGAGCAGTTCTTC
TRBJ1-1,.,few,TRBV12-3/TRBV12-4,CASRMEAENTEAFF,TGTGCCAGCAGGATGGAGGCCGAGAACACTGAAGCTTTCTTT
TRBJ1-5,.,many,TRBV28,CASKGSGTPEGQPQHF,TGTGCCAGCAAGGGGTCCGGGACACCTGAGGGACAGCCCCAGCATTTT
TRBJ1-4,TRBD1,few,TRBV12-3/TRBV12-4,CASSFSLTGQTTNEKLFF,TGTGCCAGCAGTTTTTCGTTGACAGGGCAGACAACTAATGAAAAACTGTTTTTT
TRBJ1-6,.,few,TRBV4-2,CASSREIGNHDSPLHF,TGTGCCAGCAGCCGGGAAATTGGGAATCATGATTCACCCCTCCACTTT
TRBJ1-6,.,few,TRBV28,CASSGYVGQYNSPLHF,TGTGCCAGCAGTGGATACGTTGGACAGTATAATTCACCCCTCCACTTT
TRBJ1-4,.,few,TRBV7-2,CASSPRQAPREKLFF,TGTGCCAGCAGCCCCCGACAGGCCCCTCGGGAAAAACTGTTTTTT
TRBJ2-1,.,many,TRBV12-3/TRBV12-4,CASSAILSYNEQFF,TGTGCCAGCAGTGCGATTTTATCCTACAATGAGCAGTTCTTC
TRBJ2-5,.,many,TRBV7-2,CASSYSFWRQETQYF,TGTGCCAGCAGCTATTCTTTTTGGCGGCAAGAGACCCAGTACTTC
TRBJ1-3,.,.,TRBV4-3,CASSLTLLGPQNTIYF,TGCGCCAGCAGCCTCACCCTCCTAGGACCACAAAACACCATATATTTT
TRBJ2-3,TRBD1,.,TRBV7-3,CASSFGDRDTDTQYF,TGTGCCAGCAGCTTCGGGGACAGGGATACAGATACGCAGTATTTT
TRBJ1-5,.,.,TRBV18,CASSPLANSNQPQHF,TGTGCCAGCTCACCCCTAGCCAATAGCAATCAGCCCCAGCATTTT
TRBJ1-5,.,few,TRBV28,CASRPGGQPQHF,TGTGCCAGCAGGCCCGGTGGACAGCCCCAGCATTTT
TRBJ2-2,.,once,TRBV5-3,CAMAWGHNSGELFF,TGTGCCATGGCCTGGGGGCACAACTCCGGGGAGCTGTTTTTT
TRBJ1-1,.,.,TRBV7-8,CASSLGSGNVGTEAFF,TGTGCCAGCAGCTTAGGCTCAGGGAATGTGGGCACTGAAGCTTTCTTT
TRBJ2-3,.,few,TRBV11-2,CASSWRGGLKDTQYF,TGTGCCAGCAGCTGGAGGGGGGGCCTAAAAGATACGCAGTATTTT
TRBJ2-3,TRBD2,.,TRBV6-1,CASRGSGDLTDTQYF,TGTGCCAGCAGGGGCAGCGGGGACCTCACAGATACGCAGTATTTT
TRBJ1-4,.,few,TRBV12-3/TRBV12-4,CASSPDGGKLFF,TGTGCCAGCAGTCCCGACGGGGGAAAACTGTTTTTT
TRBJ1-1,.,.,TRBV12-3/TRBV12-4,CASSLWDLNTEAFF,TGTGCCAGCAGTTTATGGGACCTGAACACTGAAGCTTTCTTT
TRBJ1-1,.,many,TRBV28,CASSLGPSGETEAFF,TGTGCCAGCAGTTTAGGACCCTCCGGGGAAACTGAAGCTTTCTTT
TRBJ2-2,.,few,TRBV5-1,CASSRAEFSDTTGELFF,TGCGCCAGCAGCCGCGCTGAGTTCTCAGACACCACCGGGGAGCTGTTTTTT
TRBJ1-1,.,few,TRBV7-2,CASSSHFFLAEAFF,TGTGCCAGCAGTTCCCACTTCTTTTTGGCTGAAGCTTTCTTT
TRBJ1-5,.,many,TRBV20-1,CSARVGRGTQPQHF,TGCAGTGCTAGAGTTGGCAGGGGTACTCAGCCCCAGCATTTT
TRBJ2-4,.,few,TRBV18,CASSPSGTQNIQYF,TGTGCCAGCTCACCCTCCGGGACGCAAAACATTCAGTACTTC
TRBJ2-1,.,many,TRBV5-1,CASSFSDGPLISEQFF,TGCGCCAGCAGCTTTTCAGACGGACCCTTGATCAGTGAGCAGTTCTTC
TRBJ2-3,.,.,TRBV7-9,CASSSDGFSTDTQYF,TGTGCCAGCAGCTCTGACGGATTTAGCACAGATACGCAGTATTTT
TRBJ2-7,TRBD2,many,TRBV5-1,CASSRSRGDEQYF,TGCGCCAGCAGTCGGTCGCGGGGGGACGAGCAGTACTTC
TRBJ1-6,TRBD1,many,TRBV20-1,CSAPGQDYNSPLHF,TGCAGTGCGCCGGGACAGGACTATAATTCACCCCTCCACTTT
TRBJ1-1,.,many,TRBV25-1,CASRGQSRTFF,TGTGCCAGCAGAGGACAGTCGAGAACTTTCTTT